This T cell receptor (beta chain) was sequenced for a study of shared clonotypes between healthy human individuals. Whole-study context: Each donor's CD8 memory used one plate, CD8 naive two, each CD4 subset three.

Germline CDR1 and CDR2: SEHNR and FQNEAQ (reference sequence). The CDR3 sequence is 18 residues long. V was clipped by 1 base and J by 0 bases, with 16 bases between them. Naive CD8 cells were CD45RO-negative, positively selected for CCR7, excluding terminally differentiated effector memory CD45RA+ cells. The study enrolled healthy HIV-negative adults without recent acute infections or vaccinations as donors. Method: immunoSEQ multiplex PCR; TCRdb's copy keeps in-frame clones and lacks some. Seen here are approximately 2,200,000 clones, about 92% observed once, and the top ten hold about 1.5%. Sequencing input: naive CD8+ T cells from PBMCs. The sequence came from a man in his late teens or twenties in good health. Some clones in this sample may be carry-over from other donors' samples. The chain couples TRBV7-9 to TRBJ2-4; TRBD2 is a possible D gene (5 bases). As DNA, the CDR3 is TGTGCCAGCAGCTTAGGGGTCGCGAGCGGCTTAGCCAAAAACATTCAGTACTTC. It specifies CASSLGVASGLAKNIQYF.